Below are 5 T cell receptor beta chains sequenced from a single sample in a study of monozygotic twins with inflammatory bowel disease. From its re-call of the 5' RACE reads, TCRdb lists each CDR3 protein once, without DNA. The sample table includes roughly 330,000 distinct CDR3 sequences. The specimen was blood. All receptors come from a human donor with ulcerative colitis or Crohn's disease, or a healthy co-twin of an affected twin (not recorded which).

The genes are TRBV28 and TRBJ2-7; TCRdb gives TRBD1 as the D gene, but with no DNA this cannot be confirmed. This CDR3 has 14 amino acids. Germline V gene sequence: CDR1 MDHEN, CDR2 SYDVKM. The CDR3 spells CASSPLDRAYEQYF.

CDR3 residues: CSGGTGQGYTF. V usage is TRBV29-1 and J usage is TRBJ1-2; TCRdb indicates TRBD1, and absent DNA this call remains unverified. From germline, CDR1 is SQVTM and CDR2 ANQGSEA. The CDR3 runs to 11 residues.

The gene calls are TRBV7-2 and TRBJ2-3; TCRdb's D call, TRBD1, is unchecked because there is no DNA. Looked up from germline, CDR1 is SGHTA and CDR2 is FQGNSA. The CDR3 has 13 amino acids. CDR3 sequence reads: CASSSRALSTQYF.

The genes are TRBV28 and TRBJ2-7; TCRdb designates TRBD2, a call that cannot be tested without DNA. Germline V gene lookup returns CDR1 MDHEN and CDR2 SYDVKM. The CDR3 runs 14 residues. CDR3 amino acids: CASTLPGVSYEQYF.

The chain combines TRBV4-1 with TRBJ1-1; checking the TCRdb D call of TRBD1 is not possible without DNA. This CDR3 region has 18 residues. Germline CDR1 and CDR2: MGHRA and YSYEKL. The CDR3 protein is CASSHSTVQTGGSTEAFF.